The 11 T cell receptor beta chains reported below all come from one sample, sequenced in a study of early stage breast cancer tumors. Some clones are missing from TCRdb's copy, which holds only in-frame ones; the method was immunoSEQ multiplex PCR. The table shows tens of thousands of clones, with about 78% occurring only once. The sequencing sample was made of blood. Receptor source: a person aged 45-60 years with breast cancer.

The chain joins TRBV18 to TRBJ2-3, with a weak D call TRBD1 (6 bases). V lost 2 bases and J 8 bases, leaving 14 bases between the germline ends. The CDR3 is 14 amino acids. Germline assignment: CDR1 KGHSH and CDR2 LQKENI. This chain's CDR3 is CASSPSDRQGTQYF. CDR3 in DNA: TGTGCCAGCTCACCATCCGACAGGCAGGGTACGCAGTATTTT. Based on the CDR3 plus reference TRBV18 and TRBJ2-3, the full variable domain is NAGVMQNPRHLVRRRGQEARLRCSPMKGHSHVYWYRQLPEEGLKFMVYLQKENIIDESGMPKERFSAEFPKEGPSILRIQQVVRGDSAAYFCASSPSDRQGTQYFGPGTRLTVL.

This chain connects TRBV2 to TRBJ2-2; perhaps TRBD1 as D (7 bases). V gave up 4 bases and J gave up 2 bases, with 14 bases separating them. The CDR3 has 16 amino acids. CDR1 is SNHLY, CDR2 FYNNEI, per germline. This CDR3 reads CASSGGGTVNTGELFF. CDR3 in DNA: TGTGCCAGCAGTGGTGGAGGGACAGTCAACACCGGGGAGCTGTTTTTT.

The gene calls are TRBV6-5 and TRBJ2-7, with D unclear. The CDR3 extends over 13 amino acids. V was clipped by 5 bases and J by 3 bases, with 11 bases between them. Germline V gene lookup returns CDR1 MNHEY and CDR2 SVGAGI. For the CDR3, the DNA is TGTGCCAGCAGTCCCTCGGGTGACTACGAGCAGTACGTC. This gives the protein CASSPSGDYEQYV.

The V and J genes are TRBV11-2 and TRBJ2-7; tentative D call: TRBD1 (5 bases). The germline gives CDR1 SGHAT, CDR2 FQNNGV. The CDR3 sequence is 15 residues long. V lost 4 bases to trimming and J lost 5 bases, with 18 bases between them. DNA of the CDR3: TGTGCCAGCAGCTCTGGCCAGGGTCTGGTGGACGAGCAGTACTTC. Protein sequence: CASSSGQGLVDEQYF.

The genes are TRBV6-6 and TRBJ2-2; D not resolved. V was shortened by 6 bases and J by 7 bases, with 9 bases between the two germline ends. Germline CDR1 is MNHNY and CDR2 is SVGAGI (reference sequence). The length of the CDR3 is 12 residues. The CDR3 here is CASSVNNGELFF. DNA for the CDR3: TGTGCCAGCAGCGTAAATAACGGGGAGCTGTTTTTT.

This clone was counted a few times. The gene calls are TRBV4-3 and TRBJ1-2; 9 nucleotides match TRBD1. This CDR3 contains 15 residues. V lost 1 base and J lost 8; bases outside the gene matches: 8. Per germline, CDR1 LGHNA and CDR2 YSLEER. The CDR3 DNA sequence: TGCGCCAGCAGCCAAGCCGGGACAGGGAGGGAAGGCTACACCTTC. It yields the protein CASSQAGTGREGYTF.

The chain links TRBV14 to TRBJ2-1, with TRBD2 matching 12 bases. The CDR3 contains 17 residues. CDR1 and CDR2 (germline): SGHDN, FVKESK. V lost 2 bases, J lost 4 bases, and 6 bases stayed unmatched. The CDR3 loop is CASSQPRTSGAYNEQFF. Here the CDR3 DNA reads TGTGCCAGCAGCCAACCCCGGACTAGCGGGGCTTACAATGAGCAGTTCTTC.

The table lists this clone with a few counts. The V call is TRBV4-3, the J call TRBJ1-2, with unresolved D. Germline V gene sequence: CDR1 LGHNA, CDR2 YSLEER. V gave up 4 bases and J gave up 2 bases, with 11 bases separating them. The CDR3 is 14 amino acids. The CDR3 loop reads CASSRTGMNYGYTF. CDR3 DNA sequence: TGCGCCAGCAGCCGAACGGGGATGAACTATGGCTACACCTTC.

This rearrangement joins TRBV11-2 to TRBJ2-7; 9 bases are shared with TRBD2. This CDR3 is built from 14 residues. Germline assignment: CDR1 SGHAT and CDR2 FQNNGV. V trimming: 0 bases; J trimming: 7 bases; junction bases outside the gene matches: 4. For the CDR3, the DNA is TGTGCCAGCAGCTTAGAGCCTAGCGGGGTAGAGCAGTACGTC. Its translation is CASSLEPSGVEQYV.

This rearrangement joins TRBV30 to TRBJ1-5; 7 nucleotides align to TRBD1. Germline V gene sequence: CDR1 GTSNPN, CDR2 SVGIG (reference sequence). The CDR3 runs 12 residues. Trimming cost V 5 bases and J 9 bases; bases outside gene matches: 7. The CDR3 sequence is CAWSGGMGPQHF. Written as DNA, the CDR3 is TGTGCCTGGTCAGGGGGGATGGGGCCCCAGCATTTT.

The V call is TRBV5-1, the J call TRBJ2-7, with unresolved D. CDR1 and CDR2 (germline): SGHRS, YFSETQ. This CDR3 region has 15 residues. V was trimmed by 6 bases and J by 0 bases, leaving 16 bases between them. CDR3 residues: CASNLGGRLSYEQYF. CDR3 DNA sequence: TGCGCCAGCAATCTAGGTGGCCGCCTCTCCTACGAGCAGTACTTC. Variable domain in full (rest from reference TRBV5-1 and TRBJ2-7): KAGVTQTPRYLIKTRGQQVTLSCSPISGHRSVSWYQQTPGQGLQFLFEYFSETQRNKGNFPGRFSGRQFSNSRSEMNVSTLELGDSALYLCASNLGGRLSYEQYFGPGTRLTVT.